What follows are 25 T cell receptor beta chains derived from one specimen sequenced in a study of blood T cell repertoires in COVID-19. Measured with immunoSEQ multiplex PCR; TCRdb has only the in-frame clones, and not every one. The table has a few hundred thousand clones, roughly four fifths seen once. The sequencing input was PBMCs or T cells enriched from blood (not recorded which). These receptors originate from a woman aged 45-59 years who had recovered from COVID-19.

The chain recombines TRBV27 with TRBJ2-6, with D maybe TRBD1 (6 bases). CDR1 and CDR2 from the germline V gene are MNHEY and SMNVEV (reference sequence). V lost 2 bases to trimming and J lost 2 bases, with 13 bases between them. This CDR3 has 17 amino acids. The CDR3 DNA follows: TGTGCCAGCAGTTTAGTGTCAGCAGGGGCTGGGGCCAACGTCCTGACTTTC. Translated: CASSLVSAGAGANVLTF.

The table lists this clone with a count of one. The V gene is TRBV27, the J gene TRBJ1-1, with D unclear. Per the germline V gene, CDR1 is MNHEY and CDR2 is SMNVEV (reference sequence). This CDR3 is 15 amino acids long. Trimming stripped 2 bases from V and 0 bases from J, with 10 bases between. The CDR3 spells CASSLVGALNTEAFF. The DNA for the CDR3 is TGTGCCAGCAGTTTAGTGGGAGCATTGAACACTGAAGCTTTCTTT.

The CDR3, as DNA: TGTGCCAGCAGTTCGGGTGGTGTCCTAAGAAACAATGAGCAGTTCTTC. Its translation: CASSSGGVLRNNEQFF. V usage is TRBV6-2 or TRBV6-3 and J usage is TRBJ2-1; the D is unclear. This CDR3 region has 16 residues. The V gene lost 4 bases and the J gene lost 5 bases, with 18 bases spanning the gap. CDR1 is MNHEY, CDR2 SVGEGT, per germline.

The chain joins TRBV6-5 to TRBJ2-7, with D perhaps matching TRBD2 (6 bases). The CDR3 contains 13 residues. Between the trimmed V and J ends, which lost 6 bases and 1 base, there was a span of 10 bases. Germline V gene lookup returns CDR1 MNHEY and CDR2 SVGAGI. The CDR3: CASRAGGSYEQYF. The DNA for the CDR3 is TGTGCCAGCAGAGCCGGGGGATCCTACGAGCAGTACTTC.

CDR3 sequence reads: CASSPRGGEGTDTQYF. CDR3 sequence (DNA): TGCGCCAGCAGCCCCCGCGGAGGAGAGGGCACAGATACGCAGTATTTT. The chain employs TRBV5-1 and TRBJ2-3; weak D call: TRBD2 (5 bases). V was trimmed by 4 bases and J by 1 base, leaving 16 bases between them. The CDR3 has 16 amino acids. Germline V gene sequence: CDR1 SGHRS, CDR2 YFSETQ.

This chain connects TRBV9 to TRBJ1-3; unclear D gene. Deletions cut 4 bases from V and 3 bases from J, with 11 bases between. The CDR3 is 14 amino acids. Per germline, CDR1 SGDLS and CDR2 YYNGEE. The CDR3 DNA sequence: TGTGCCAGCAGCCTCGAGGGCAGTGGAAACACCATATATTTT. Its translation: CASSLEGSGNTIYF. Combining the CDR3 with reference TRBV9 and TRBJ1-3 gives the whole variable domain DSGVTQTPKHLITATGQRVTLRCSPRSGDLSVYWYQQSLDQGLQFLIQYYNGEERAKGNILERFSAQQFPDLHSELNLSSLELGDSALYFCASSLEGSGNTIYFGEGSWLTVV.

The chain employs TRBV2 and TRBJ1-2; TRBD1 is a possible D gene (6 bases). The V gene's germline CDR1 is SNHLY and CDR2 FYNNEI. This CDR3 contains 16 residues. Between the trimmed V and J ends, which lost 8 bases and 5 bases, there was a span of 24 bases. CDR3 region: CASGGYRDMDLYGYTF. Here the CDR3 DNA reads TGTGCCAGCGGAGGTTACCGGGACATGGATTTATATGGCTACACCTTC.

V and J are TRBV3-1 (or the pseudogene TRBV3-2) and TRBJ2-1, with 7 bases fitting TRBD1. Per germline, CDR1 LGHDT and CDR2 YNNKEL (reference sequence). The CDR3 covers 19 residues. V gave up 0 bases and J gave up 5 bases; unmatched junction bases: 16. CDR3 in DNA: TGTGCCAGCAGCCAAGATGAAGGGGGACAGAAAGTACCCAACAATGAGCAGTTCTTC. The encoded protein is CASSQDEGGQKVPNNEQFF.

This clone was seen once. V and J are TRBV7-9 and TRBJ2-6, with D tentatively TRBD2 (5 bases). Trimming stripped 2 bases from V and 4 bases from J, with 12 bases between. Germline V gene data show CDR1 as SEHNR and CDR2 as FQNEAQ (reference sequence). The CDR3 length is 16 residues. The DNA of the CDR3 is TGTGCCAGCAGCTTATACGGGGAAAAGGGGGCCAACGTCCTGACTTTC. It translates to CASSLYGEKGANVLTF.

J is TRBJ2-3 and V is TRBV30, with a weak D call TRBD2 (6 bases). Germline V gene sequence: CDR1 GTSNPN, CDR2 SVGIG (reference sequence). The V end was cut by 1 base, the J end by 4 bases, with 12 bases between. The CDR3 sequence is 14 residues long. The CDR3 sequence: CAWSEVGGSDTQYF. In DNA form, the CDR3 reads TGTGCCTGGAGTGAGGTTGGAGGGTCAGATACGCAGTATTTT.

The chain joins TRBV7-2 to TRBJ1-6; no clear D. CDR1 is SGHTA and CDR2 is FQGNSA in the germline V gene. The V end was cut by 2 bases, the J end by 9 bases, with 5 bases between. The length of the CDR3 is 12 residues. The CDR3 spells CASSLRGSPLHF. CDR3 bases: TGTGCCAGCAGCTTAAGAGGTTCACCCCTCCACTTT. The variable domain in full, with the rest retrieved from reference TRBV7-2 and TRBJ1-6, is GAGVSQSPSNKVTEKGKDVELRCDPISGHTALYWYRQSLGQGLEFLIYFQGNSAPDKSGLPSDRFSAERTGGSVSTLTIQRTQQEDSAVYLCASSLRGSPLHFGNGTRLTVT.

The chain employs TRBV11-2 and TRBJ1-3; D not resolved. There are 16 residues in the CDR3. V lost 2 bases, J lost 1 base, and 12 bases lay in between. CDR1 and CDR2 (germline): SGHAT, FQNNGV. The CDR3 spells CASSLSVLTSGNTIYF. DNA for the CDR3: TGTGCCAGCAGCTTATCGGTCCTTACTTCTGGAAACACCATATATTTT.

This chain links TRBV11-1 with TRBJ2-7; 10 bases map to TRBD2. CDR1 is SGHAT and CDR2 is FQDESV in the germline V gene (reference sequence). V gave up 6 bases and J gave up 0 bases; unmatched junction bases: 5. This CDR3 spans 15 amino acids. The CDR3 loop is CASSFSGRTSYEQYF. The DNA of the CDR3 is TGTGCCAGCAGTTTTAGCGGGAGGACCTCCTACGAGCAGTACTTC.

The count of this clone is one. The J gene is TRBJ1-1, the V gene TRBV7-6; 10 bases align to TRBD1. The CDR3 runs to 16 residues. Trimming cost V 5 bases and J 5 bases; bases outside gene matches: 11. CDR1 and CDR2 (germline): SGHVS, FNYEAQ. This chain's CDR3 is CASSARQGATGTEAFF. As DNA, the CDR3 is TGTGCCAGCAGCGCGAGACAGGGGGCGACGGGGACTGAAGCTTTCTTT.

The chain carries TRBV4-3 and TRBJ2-3; TRBD2 matches at 11 bases. The CDR3 has 16 residues. The germline V gene encodes CDR1 LGHNA and CDR2 YSLEER. V trimming: 3 bases; J trimming: 4 bases; junction bases outside the gene matches: 6. Written as DNA, the CDR3 is TGCGCCAGCAGCCAGGTAGCGGGAGGGCCGCCAGATACGCAGTATTTT. Translating it yields CASSQVAGGPPDTQYF.

The chain employs TRBV4-3 and TRBJ1-4; D uncertain. Germline V CDR1 and CDR2: LGHNA, YSLEER. The CDR3 has 14 residues. V was pared by 5 bases and J by 4 bases, with 11 bases between. CDR3 DNA sequence: TGCGCCAGCAGCGAGACGTCGGGTAATGAAAAACTGTTTTTT. It codes for CASSETSGNEKLFF.

V usage is TRBV19 and J usage is TRBJ1-6; D might be TRBD1 (6 bases). The CDR3 has 17 residues. CDR1 is LNHDA and CDR2 is SQIVND in the germline V gene (reference sequence). V lost 6 bases and J lost 6, with 21 bases in between. Here the CDR3 reads CASSIYPVRGGNSPLHF. The CDR3 bases are TGTGCCAGTAGCATTTACCCGGTCAGGGGTGGTAATTCACCCCTCCACTTT.

The chain is built from TRBV7-2 and TRBJ2-2, with D unclear. The germline gives CDR1 SGHTA, CDR2 FQGNSA. V was clipped by 4 bases and J by 6 bases, with 12 bases between them. There are 14 residues in the CDR3. CDR3 in amino acids: CASSSAPRAGELFF. The CDR3 nucleotides read TGTGCCAGCAGCTCCGCACCAAGAGCCGGGGAGCTGTTTTTT. The full variable domain, with the rest looked up from reference TRBV7-2 and TRBJ2-2, is GAGVSQSPSNKVTEKGKDVELRCDPISGHTALYWYRQSLGQGLEFLIYFQGNSAPDKSGLPSDRFSAERTGGSVSTLTIQRTQQEDSAVYLCASSSAPRAGELFFGEGSRLTVL.

V and J are TRBV25-1 and TRBJ2-1; TRBD2 matches 9 bases. The CDR3 contains 12 residues. V was pared by 4 bases and J by 8 bases, with 0 bases of the junction left unmatched. Germline CDR1 reads MGHDK; CDR2 reads SYGVNS. The CDR3, as DNA: TGTGCCAGCAGTGTAGCGGGAGATGAGCAGTTCTTC. Its translation: CASSVAGDEQFF. The whole variable domain, remainder taken from reference TRBV25-1 and TRBJ2-1, is EADIYQTPRYLVIGTGKKITLECSQTMGHDKMYWYQQDPGMELHLIHYSYGVNSTEKGDLSSESTVSRIRTEHFPLTLESARPSHTSQYLCASSVAGDEQFFGPGTRLTVL.

The chain carries TRBV6-5 and TRBJ2-2, with D perhaps TRBD2 (5 bases). Germline CDR1 and CDR2: MNHEY and SVGAGI. The ends were cut back, 11 bases at V and 4 bases at J, with 14 bases in the middle. This CDR3 has 13 amino acids. The CDR3 loop reads CAAGRFVTGELFF. The CDR3 nucleotides are TGTGCCGCGGGCCGGTTCGTCACCGGGGAGCTGTTTTTT.

The DNA for the CDR3 is TGTGCCAGCAGTCTCGACGGGAGGACAGATACGCAGTATTTT. Its translation is CASSLDGRTDTQYF. The rearrangement uses TRBV27 and TRBJ2-3; 7 bases agree with TRBD2. The CDR3 extends over 14 amino acids. Trimming removed 5 bases from V and 3 bases from J; junction bases left unmatched: 5. From germline, CDR1 is MNHEY and CDR2 SMNVEV (reference sequence).

The chain joins TRBV28 to TRBJ1-4; D gene ambiguous. Trimming stripped 3 bases from V and 8 bases from J, with 13 bases between. CDR3 length equals 14 residues. Germline V CDR1 and CDR2: MDHEN, SYDVKM. The CDR3 DNA is TGTGCCAGCAGTTTGCGGGGAAACATCGAAAAACTGTTTTTT. It translates to CASSLRGNIEKLFF. Looking up the rest from reference TRBV28 and TRBJ1-4 gives the full variable domain: DVKVTQSSRYLVKRTGEKVFLECVQDMDHENMFWYRQDPGLGLRLIYFSYDVKMKEKGDIPEGYSVSREKKERFSLILESASTNQTSMYLCASSLRGNIEKLFFGSGTQLSVL.

This sequence joins TRBV7-2 and TRBJ2-3; the match to TRBD2 covers 9 bases. V dropped 2 bases and J dropped 6; count of bases not matched to a gene: 6. Germline values: CDR1 SGHTA, CDR2 FQGNSA. The CDR3 spans 15 residues. CDR3 loop: CASSLLAGIGDTQYF. The DNA of the CDR3 is TGTGCCAGCAGCTTACTAGCGGGAATTGGGGATACGCAGTATTTT.

The chain links TRBV7-2 to TRBJ2-5, with 7 bases lining up with TRBD1. The V gene's germline CDR1 is SGHTA and CDR2 FQGNSA. The CDR3 length is 17 residues. V lost 5 bases, J lost 2 bases, and 14 bases stayed unmatched. CDR3 loop: CASSRSPFRDRQETQYF. The CDR3 DNA follows: TGTGCCAGCAGCCGGAGCCCGTTCCGGGACAGACAAGAGACCCAGTACTTC.

The table lists this clone with a few counts. The chain uses TRBV27 and TRBJ1-5; 9 bases map to TRBD1. CDR1 MNHEY and CDR2 SMNVEV come from the germline V gene (reference sequence). Trimming cost V 7 bases and J 4 bases; bases outside gene matches: 11. This CDR3 is built from 16 residues. The DNA of the CDR3 is TGTGCCAGCATGAAAGATACCGGGACAGGGAATCAGCCCCAGCATTTT. Translation: CASMKDTGTGNQPQHF.